Shown below are 30 T cell receptor beta chains from a single sample sequenced in a study of blood T cell repertoires in COVID-19 (TCRdb year 2020). Library preparation was by the immunoSEQ multiplex PCR assay. Sourced from immuneACCESS, this table was stored by TCRdb with only in-frame sequences that have V and J called. A share of the clones is absent; for the studies checked, an unresolved V gene accounts for under half, and the remainder has no known explanation. For this sample there are 70,000 to 90,000 clones; roughly 85% appear just once. More than 9.5% of the sample lies in the top ten. Specimen: peripheral blood. The source is a human donor in a cohort sampled during active COVID-19.

The V call is TRBV5-1, the J call TRBJ2-7; 7 bases map to TRBD2. V trimming: 2 bases; J trimming: 5 bases; junction bases outside the gene matches: 7. CDR1 SGHRS and CDR2 YFSETQ come from the germline V gene. This CDR3 is built from 14 residues. The CDR3 DNA is TGCGCCAGCAGCTTCGTAGGACTAGGGAACGAGCAGTACTTC. This encodes CASSFVGLGNEQYF.

This clone showed up just once. Additional DNA sequences in this sample encode the identical CDR3. The genes are TRBV6-5 and TRBJ1-1; D uncertain. This CDR3 contains 11 residues. Trimming took 7 bases from V and 1 from J, leaving 4 bases between them. Germline lookup yields CDR1 MNHEY and CDR2 SVGAGI. The CDR3, as DNA: TGTGCCAGCACAGGGAACACTGAAGCTTTCTTT. This translates into CASTGNTEAFF.

The chain joins TRBV11-3 to TRBJ1-1; D unclear. The V end was cut by 2 bases, the J end by 5 bases, with 12 bases between. The CDR3 covers 14 residues. In germline, CDR1 is SGHNT, CDR2 YENEEA. Here the CDR3 DNA reads TGTGCCAGCAGCTTATCGGGGTTCGGGACTGAAGCTTTCTTT. Translation gives CASSLSGFGTEAFF.

The chain joins TRBV10-3 to TRBJ2-7; D perhaps matches TRBD1 (6 bases). The CDR3 totals 15 residues. CDR1 and CDR2 (germline): ENHRY, SYGVKD. V was pared by 2 bases and J by 4 bases, with 15 bases between. CDR3 DNA: TGTGCCATCAGTGAGCCCGGGACAAGATCATACGAGCAGTACTTC. Encoded protein: CAISEPGTRSYEQYF.

This clone was seen more than once but under ten times. Here the CDR3 DNA reads TGTGCCTGGAGTGGACAGGGGGCCTACAATGAGCAGTTCTTC. It codes for CAWSGQGAYNEQFF. The genes are TRBV30 and TRBJ2-1, with 9 bases lining up with TRBD1. The CDR3 contains 14 residues. CDR1 is GTSNPN, CDR2 SVGIG, per germline (reference sequence). J gave up 2 bases and V 1 base, and 0 bases lay outside the gene matches.

DNA of the CDR3: TGTGCTAGTGGTTTGGTTAGCGGGAAAAACTCCTACAATGAGCAGTTCTTC. Its translation: CASGLVSGKNSYNEQFF. The chain employs TRBV12-5 and TRBJ2-1; 8 bases align to TRBD2. This CDR3 region has 17 residues. V lost 0 bases to trimming and J lost 0 bases; unmatched junction nucleotides: 4. Germline assignment: CDR1 LGHNT and CDR2 FRNRAP.

The chain is built from TRBV4-2 and TRBJ2-3, with D perhaps matching TRBD2 (6 bases). The V and J ends lost 1 base and 2 bases respectively, with 10 bases between them. This CDR3 comprises 15 residues. Germline loops: CDR1 LGHNA, CDR2 YNFKEQ. For the CDR3, the DNA is TGTGCCAGCAGCCAAGGGACTAAGTACACAGATACGCAGTATTTT. It yields the protein CASSQGTKYTDTQYF.

This clone was observed a handful of times. V usage is TRBV4-1 and J usage is TRBJ1-1; D not certain. V lost 4 bases to trimming and J lost 0 bases, with 18 bases between them. This CDR3 comprises 17 residues. Per the germline V gene, CDR1 is MGHRA and CDR2 is YSYEKL. In nucleotides, the CDR3 is TGCGCCAGCAGCCCCCGCCCTTTACTTATAATGAACACTGAAGCTTTCTTT. This encodes CASSPRPLLIMNTEAFF.

The rearrangement uses TRBV6-5 and TRBJ2-5; possible D gene TRBD2, 6 bases. V lost 4 bases and J 1 base, leaving 16 bases between the germline ends. This CDR3 has 16 residues. Germline V CDR1 and CDR2: MNHEY, SVGAGI. The CDR3 coding sequence is TGTGCCAGCAGTTCCTCCCGTGGTAGCGGCCAAGAGACCCAGTACTTC. Protein sequence: CASSSSRGSGQETQYF.

This clone occurred a few times. The chain links TRBV7-2 to TRBJ2-5, with TRBD2 matching over 8 bases. There are 15 residues in the CDR3. The V gene end was trimmed by 4 bases and the J gene end by 5 bases; junction bases not matched to a gene: 9. Per the germline V gene, CDR1 is SGHTA and CDR2 is FQGNSA. The CDR3 protein is CASSSGGEENETQYF. The DNA of the CDR3 is TGTGCCAGCAGCTCCGGGGGGGAGGAAAATGAGACCCAGTACTTC. Full variable domain (missing parts from reference TRBV7-2 and TRBJ2-5): GAGVSQSPSNKVTEKGKDVELRCDPISGHTALYWYRQSLGQGLEFLIYFQGNSAPDKSGLPSDRFSAERTGGSVSTLTIQRTQQEDSAVYLCASSSGGEENETQYFGPGTRLLVL.

The chain combines TRBV18 with TRBJ2-6, with D perhaps TRBD1 (6 bases). The CDR3 sequence is 19 residues long. Trimming stripped 1 base from V and 3 bases from J, with 19 bases between. Germline V lookup: CDR1 KGHSH, CDR2 LQKENI. The CDR3 region has the DNA TGTGCCAGCTCACCACTTGGTCGAACAGGGACGGGTGGGGCCAACGTCCTGACTTTC. It translates to CASSPLGRTGTGGANVLTF. Based on the CDR3 plus reference TRBV18 and TRBJ2-6, the full variable domain is NAGVMQNPRHLVRRRGQEARLRCSPMKGHSHVYWYRQLPEEGLKFMVYLQKENIIDESGMPKERFSAEFPKEGPSILRIQQVVRGDSAAYFCASSPLGRTGTGGANVLTFGAGSRLTVL.

The chain joins TRBV7-3 to TRBJ2-6, with 9 bases matching TRBD1. The J segment lost 2 bases and the V segment lost 4 bases, leaving 3 bases of the junction unmatched. This CDR3 comprises 16 residues. Germline V gives CDR1 SGHTA, CDR2 FQGTGA. The CDR3 coding sequence is TGTGCCAGCAGCTCGCGACAGGGGGCTGGGGCCAACGTCCTGACTTTC. The encoded protein is CASSSRQGAGANVLTF.

The chain uses TRBV4-2 and TRBJ1-6; TRBD1 agrees at 10 bases. Germline trimming cut 0 bases from V and 8 bases from J; bases unmatched to any gene: 4. Germline CDR1 LGHNA, CDR2 YNFKEQ. The CDR3 contains 16 residues. The CDR3: CASSQDGGQGYSPLHF. Written as DNA, the CDR3 is TGTGCCAGCAGCCAAGATGGGGGACAGGGGTATTCACCCCTCCACTTT.

V gene TRBV2 combines with J gene TRBJ2-3, with a tentative D call TRBD1 (7 bases). The CDR3 runs 15 residues. Germline CDR1 and CDR2: SNHLY and FYNNEI. V was clipped by 7 bases and J by 0 bases, with 14 bases between them. The CDR3, as DNA: TGTGCCAGCACGGGGGCGACAGGGAGCACAGATACGCAGTATTTT. Amino acid sequence: CASTGATGSTDTQYF.

This clone was found once. The chain has TRBV12-3 or TRBV12-4 and TRBJ1-2, with D hard to call. This CDR3 spans 13 amino acids. V lost 2 bases and J lost 6, with 10 bases in between. This CDR3 is CASSLRGVNGYTF. In nucleotides, the CDR3 is TGTGCCAGCAGTTTACGGGGAGTCAATGGCTACACCTTC.

In its sample, this clone was seen once. The J gene is TRBJ1-5, the V gene TRBV6-1, with TRBD1 matching 8 bases. Germline CDR1 reads MNHNS; CDR2 reads SASEGT. V dropped 4 bases and J dropped 3; count of bases not matched to a gene: 8. There are 16 residues in the CDR3. The chain's CDR3 is CASSATGTGPNQPQHF. Here the CDR3 DNA reads TGTGCCAGCAGTGCTACCGGGACAGGTCCCAATCAGCCCCAGCATTTT.

In DNA, the CDR3 is TGTGCCAGCTCACCCTGGGGGAGGACGGAGGGAGAAGCTTTCTTT. It specifies CASSPWGRTEGEAFF. The chain carries TRBV18 and TRBJ1-1; D may be TRBD1 (5 bases). The CDR3 is 15 residues long. The germline V gene encodes CDR1 KGHSH and CDR2 LQKENI. Trimming removed 3 bases at V and 8 bases at J, with 19 bases between. The full variable domain, its missing parts supplied by reference TRBV18 and TRBJ1-1, is NAGVMQNPRHLVRRRGQEARLRCSPMKGHSHVYWYRQLPEEGLKFMVYLQKENIIDESGMPKERFSAEFPKEGPSILRIQQVVRGDSAAYFCASSPWGRTEGEAFFGQGTRLTVV.

The V call is TRBV12-3 or TRBV12-4, the J call TRBJ2-1, with D unresolved. CDR3 size: 12 residues. Trimming pared 2 bases from V and 4 bases from J, leaving 3 bases between. CDR3 loop: CASSLTYNEQFF. CDR3 bases: TGTGCCAGCAGTTTAACATACAATGAGCAGTTCTTC.

This chain uses TRBV7-9 with TRBJ2-1; 8 nucleotides agree with TRBD2. V shed 5 bases, J shed 9 bases, and the junction held 9 bases outside the gene matches. The CDR3 loop spans 14 amino acids. The germline V gene has CDR1 SEHNR and CDR2 FQNEAQ (reference sequence). The CDR3 sequence is CASSPGTSFGEQFF. In DNA form, the CDR3 reads TGTGCCAGCAGCCCCGGGACTAGTTTCGGTGAGCAGTTCTTC.

The rearrangement joins TRBV7-2 to TRBJ2-6, with 9 bases lining up with TRBD1. The CDR3 sequence is 16 residues long. V was clipped by 5 bases and J by 8 bases; unmatched bases: 10. CDR1 is SGHTA, CDR2 FQGNSA, per germline. CDR3 nucleotides: TGTGCCAGCAGCCGTGGGCCGGGACAGGGAACCAACGTCCTGACTTTC. Translation: CASSRGPGQGTNVLTF.

This chain uses TRBV27 with TRBJ2-3; TRBD2 is a possible D gene (6 bases). The germline V gene encodes CDR1 MNHEY and CDR2 SMNVEV (reference sequence). The V end lost 3 bases, the J end lost 2 bases, and 15 bases lay between the germline ends. There are 16 residues in the CDR3. DNA of the CDR3: TGTGCCAGCAGTTTGACGGGGGTTTCGGCCACAGATACGCAGTATTTT. Amino acids: CASSLTGVSATDTQYF.

The CDR3: CASSQGTGDYGYTF. For the CDR3, the DNA is TGTGCCAGCAGCCAGGGGACAGGGGACTATGGCTACACCTTC. The chain has TRBV5-5 and TRBJ1-2, with 10 positions matching TRBD1. With V trimmed by 4 bases and J by 3 bases, 3 bases remained unmatched. Germline CDR1 and CDR2: SGHKS and YYEKEE (reference sequence). The CDR3 runs 14 residues. The whole variable domain, remainder taken from reference TRBV5-5 and TRBJ1-2, is DAGVTQSPTHLIKTRGQQVTLRCSPISGHKSVSWYQQVLGQGPQFIFQYYEKEERGRGNFPDRFSARQFPNYSSELNVNALLLGDSALYLCASSQGTGDYGYTFGSGTRLTVV.

Notes on this clone: Other nucleotide sequences in the sample specify the same CDR3. The chain uses TRBV24-1 and TRBJ1-1; D remains ambiguous. Trimming shortened V by 0 bases and J by 5 bases, and 6 bases separated the two germline ends. The CDR3 spans 13 residues. Germline V gene data show CDR1 as KGHDR and CDR2 as SFDVKD. The CDR3 here is CATSDLTGTEAFF. The CDR3 DNA sequence: TGTGCCACCAGTGATTTGACCGGGACTGAAGCTTTCTTT.

The chain employs TRBV2 and TRBJ1-2; TRBD1 matches 11 bases. The CDR3 is 14 amino acids. CDR1 is SNHLY and CDR2 is FYNNEI in the germline V gene. J lost 8 bases, V lost 6 bases, and 8 bases had no gene match. The DNA for the CDR3 is TGTGCCAGCAGGGGACCGGGACAGGGGGGAGGCTACACCTTC. Translation: CASRGPGQGGGYTF.

This clone was seen a single time. This chain links TRBV11-2 with TRBJ2-7; 7 bases align to TRBD2. The length of the CDR3 is 15 residues. Germline CDR1 reads SGHAT; CDR2 reads FQNNGV. Germline trimming cut 1 base from V and 4 bases from J; bases unmatched to any gene: 7. The CDR3 nucleotides read TGTGCCAGCAGCTTAGCCCTAGCGGCACCTTACGAGCAGTACTTC. Protein sequence: CASSLALAAPYEQYF.

The rearrangement links TRBV29-1 to TRBJ2-5, with D tentatively TRBD1 (6 bases). Germline assignment: CDR1 SQVTM and CDR2 ANQGSEA. The length of the CDR3 is 14 residues. Trimming removed 6 bases from V and 0 bases from J, with 14 bases in between. The CDR3 nucleotides are TGCAGCGTCATAGAACAGGGCCACCAAGAGACCCAGTACTTC. This sequence encodes CSVIEQGHQETQYF. Looking up the rest from reference TRBV29-1 and TRBJ2-5 gives the full variable domain: SAVISQKPSRDICQRGTSLTIQCQVDSQVTMMFWYRQQPGQSLTLIATANQGSEATYESGFVIDKFPISRPNLTFSTLTVSNMSPEDSSIYLCSVIEQGHQETQYFGPGTRLLVL.

This clone was picked up a small number of times. V usage is TRBV6-6 and J usage is TRBJ1-6; 9 nucleotides match TRBD1. The CDR3 runs 15 residues. Losses at the gene ends were 2 bases for V and 6 bases for J; bases not matched to a gene: 2. Germline CDR1 is MNHNY and CDR2 is SVGAGI (reference sequence). The CDR3, as DNA: TGTGCCAGCAGTTACGTGGGACAGGGTAATTCACCCCTCCACTTT. This codes for CASSYVGQGNSPLHF.

This chain connects TRBV2 to TRBJ1-4; tentative D call: TRBD1 (5 bases). V was cut by 5 bases and J by 5 bases, with 15 bases left in between. The germline V gene encodes CDR1 SNHLY and CDR2 FYNNEI. This CDR3 comprises 15 residues. In DNA form, the CDR3 reads TGTGCCAGCAGTAGAACGGGGGACCCAAATGAAAAACTGTTTTTT. This gives the protein CASSRTGDPNEKLFF.

The CDR3 DNA reads as TGTGCCAGTAGTTACCGGACAGACTCCTACGAGCAGTACTTC. Its protein is CASSYRTDSYEQYF. V usage is TRBV19 and J usage is TRBJ2-7; TRBD1 is a possible D gene (6 bases). Trimming took off 5 bases at V and 0 bases at J, with 11 bases between the two ends. The V gene's germline CDR1 is LNHDA and CDR2 SQIVND (reference sequence). The CDR3 consists of 14 residues.

The V and J genes are TRBV5-6 and TRBJ1-6, with 7 bases fitting TRBD1. With V trimmed by 1 base and J by 4 bases, 11 bases remained unmatched. This CDR3 has 18 amino acids. Germline V gives CDR1 SGHDT, CDR2 YYEEEE. CDR3 amino acids: CASSLIGDRESYNSPLHF. The CDR3 DNA reads as TGTGCCAGCAGCTTGATTGGAGACAGGGAATCGTATAATTCACCCCTCCACTTT.